This is a list of T cell receptor beta chains from one sample in a study of metastatic and nonmetastatic thyroid tumors. MiXCR was used by TCRdb to re-call the PCR reads. Among 35,000 to 45,000 clones listed, about a fifth were seen once. What was sequenced was blood. These receptors originate from a female donor with papillary thyroid cancer or a benign thyroid nodule (not recorded which). Some clones in this sample may be carry-over from other donors' samples. Each CDR3 is given with its conserved first and last residue. Each record gives: V gene, clone size, D gene, J gene, CDR3 protein, CDR3 DNA. D genes are given only for firm matches. The size field is filled for only some rows; it gives once, few, many or a size class.

V: TRBV5-1; size: many; D: TRBD1; J: TRBJ2-7; CDR3: CASSLGGQGAGEQYF; DNA: TGCGCCAGCAGCTTGGGTGGACAGGGTGCAGGCGAGCAGTACTTC
V: TRBV10-3; size: many; D: TRBD2; J: TRBJ2-6; CDR3: CAISESGGNGGANVLTF; DNA: TGTGCCATCAGTGAGTCGGGAGGGAACGGAGGGGCCAACGTCCTGACTTTC
V: TRBV28; size: medium-sized; D: .; J: TRBJ1-2; CDR3: CASSLSDGLGYTF; DNA: TGTGCCAGCAGTTTATCCGACGGACTTGGCTACACCTTC
V: TRBV10-3; size: many; D: .; J: TRBJ1-1; CDR3: CAISSDQNTEAFF; DNA: TGTGCCATCAGTTCAGATCAGAACACTGAAGCTTTCTTT
V: TRBV5-1; size: many; D: .; J: TRBJ2-3; CDR3: CASGDQSSTDTQYF; DNA: TGCGCCAGCGGGGATCAGTCCAGCACAGATACGCAGTATTTT
V: TRBV15; size: .; D: TRBD2; J: TRBJ2-5; CDR3: CATSTLVGGPRETQYF; DNA: TGTGCCACCAGCACCTTAGTGGGAGGGCCGCGAGAGACCCAGTACTTC
V: TRBV5-1; size: .; D: .; J: TRBJ2-7; CDR3: CASSLLGRMNEQYF; DNA: TGCGCCAGCAGCTTGTTGGGGAGGATGAACGAGCAGTACTTC
V: TRBV20-1; size: many; D: TRBD2; J: TRBJ2-3; CDR3: CSASTSGRREDTQYF; DNA: TGCAGTGCTTCGACTAGCGGGAGGAGGGAAGATACGCAGTATTTT
V: TRBV20-1; size: many; D: .; J: TRBJ1-5; CDR3: CSAPNPVGNQPQHF; DNA: TGCAGTGCCCCGAACCCGGTGGGCAATCAGCCCCAGCATTTT
V: TRBV12-3/TRBV12-4; size: few; D: .; J: TRBJ2-5; CDR3: CTSSRRDIQETQYF; DNA: TGTACCAGCAGCCGCCGGGACATCCAAGAGACCCAGTACTTC
V: TRBV12-3/TRBV12-4; size: medium-sized; D: .; J: TRBJ2-7; CDR3: CASSPYSGGDEQYF; DNA: TGTGCCAGCAGTCCGTATTCAGGGGGGGACGAGCAGTACTTC
V: TRBV28; size: medium-sized; D: TRBD2; J: TRBJ2-7; CDR3: CASMGIGTSSSYEQYF; DNA: TGTGCCAGCATGGGTATAGGGACTAGCTCCTCCTACGAGCAGTACTTC